One and the same sample provided the 23 T cell receptor beta chains below, sequenced in a study of blood T cell repertoires in COVID-19. Libraries were prepared by immunoSEQ multiplex PCR; TCRdb keeps only in-frame clonotypes and omits some of them. The sample has approximately 97,000 clones; approximately 86% are singletons. Material: peripheral blood. The receptors were gathered from a woman between 45 and 60 years old with COVID-19, enrolled during active disease.

The chain uses TRBV2 and TRBJ2-3; 9 nucleotides align to TRBD1. This CDR3 spans 15 amino acids. CDR1 and CDR2 from the germline V gene are SNHLY and FYNNEI. V lost 3 bases and J lost 6; bases outside the gene matches: 7. CDR3 residues: CASSELQGAGDTQYF. The CDR3 DNA reads as TGTGCCAGCAGTGAGTTACAGGGGGCAGGGGATACGCAGTATTTT.

The chain links TRBV28 to TRBJ1-5, with a tentative D call TRBD1 (5 bases). This CDR3 comprises 15 residues. Germline assignment: CDR1 MDHEN and CDR2 SYDVKM. Between the trimmed V and J ends, which lost 5 bases and 6 bases, there was a span of 17 bases. The CDR3 region has the DNA TGTGCCAGCAGTATAGGAGGGGTGATGGGTCAGCCCCAGCATTTT. It yields the protein CASSIGGVMGQPQHF.

The genes are TRBV6-5 and TRBJ1-2, with D perhaps matching TRBD1 (6 bases). Trimming pared 6 bases from V and 3 bases from J, leaving 11 bases between. CDR3 length equals 13 residues. From germline, CDR1 is MNHEY and CDR2 SVGAGI. CDR3 region: CASRVGQYYGYTF. In DNA, the CDR3 is TGTGCCAGCAGGGTAGGACAGTACTATGGCTACACCTTC.

This chain joins TRBV7-3 and TRBJ2-1; a weak D match, TRBD2 (5 bases). The CDR3 consists of 15 residues. Germline V gene sequence: CDR1 SGHTA, CDR2 FQGTGA. Trimming cost V 5 bases and J 0 bases, with 11 bases left between them. This chain's CDR3 is CASSETGSSYNEQFF. CDR3 nucleotide sequence: TGTGCCAGCAGCGAAACGGGGAGCTCCTACAATGAGCAGTTCTTC.

The V gene is TRBV18, the J gene TRBJ2-5; no clear D. The germline gives CDR1 KGHSH, CDR2 LQKENI. V lost 1 base, J lost 5 bases, and 8 bases lay in between. This CDR3 has 13 amino acids. DNA for the CDR3: TGTGCCAGCTCACCACTATCCGGGGAGACCCAGTACTTC. It yields the protein CASSPLSGETQYF.

The V gene is TRBV6-5, the J gene TRBJ1-5; D perhaps matches TRBD1 (6 bases). Trimming stripped 6 bases from V and 0 bases from J, with 12 bases between. This CDR3 region has 15 residues. CDR1 is MNHEY and CDR2 is SVGAGI in the germline V gene. Here the CDR3 reads CASRPGQHSNQPQHF. The CDR3 region has the DNA TGTGCCAGCAGGCCCGGACAGCATAGCAATCAGCCCCAGCATTTT.

The chain couples TRBV10-3 to TRBJ1-1; D is undetermined. CDR3 size: 14 residues. The germline V gene encodes CDR1 ENHRY and CDR2 SYGVKD. Deletions cut 2 bases from V and 0 bases from J, with 7 bases between. CDR3 in DNA: TGTGCCATCAGTGAGGGGGAGGTGAACACTGAAGCTTTCTTT. It codes for CAISEGEVNTEAFF.

This clone was picked up a small number of times. The gene calls are TRBV12-3 or TRBV12-4 and TRBJ1-2; D might be TRBD1 (5 bases). Trimming took 2 bases from V and 1 from J, leaving 5 bases between them. The CDR3 length is 13 residues. In DNA, the CDR3 is TGTGCCAGCAGTTTACAGGGTAACTATGGCTACACCTTC. This encodes CASSLQGNYGYTF.

This rearrangement joins TRBV30 to TRBJ1-5; 9 nucleotides match TRBD1. V lost 1 base, J lost 4 bases, and 5 bases stayed unmatched. This CDR3 has 15 amino acids. Germline CDR1 is GTSNPN and CDR2 is SVGIG (reference sequence). The CDR3 bases are TGTGCCTGGAGTGCCGGGACAGGGAGGAATCAGCCCCAGCATTTT. Protein product: CAWSAGTGRNQPQHF.

J is TRBJ1-3 and V is TRBV5-1; D uncertain. V was trimmed by 1 base and J by 4 bases, leaving 9 bases between them. This CDR3 is built from 14 residues. From germline, CDR1 is SGHRS and CDR2 YFSETQ. The CDR3 DNA reads as TGCGCCAGCAGCTTGAACGCAGCGGGAAACACCATATATTTT. Amino acids: CASSLNAAGNTIYF.

The chain couples TRBV2 to TRBJ1-1; D remains ambiguous. The CDR3 consists of 12 residues. CDR1 and CDR2 (germline): SNHLY, FYNNEI. Trimming left V 7 bases short and J 8 bases short, with 14 bases between. The DNA for the CDR3 is TGTGCCAGCAACACGGGGTCCTGGGAAGCTTTCTTT. This gives the protein CASNTGSWEAFF.

The rearrangement links TRBV5-1 to TRBJ2-3; 7 bases match TRBD2. V was clipped by 2 bases and J by 2 bases; unmatched bases: 2. Germline V gene sequence: CDR1 SGHRS, CDR2 YFSETQ. CDR3 length: 14 residues. The CDR3: CASSLGTNTDTQYF. In DNA form, the CDR3 reads TGCGCCAGCAGCTTAGGGACTAACACAGATACGCAGTATTTT.

This clone was observed a single time. The rearrangement joins TRBV30 to TRBJ1-1; no clear D. V lost 4 bases and J 6 bases, leaving 15 bases between the germline ends. The CDR3 is made up of 13 amino acids. CDR1 is GTSNPN and CDR2 is SVGIG in the germline V gene (reference sequence). The CDR3 here is CAWNGLGEAEAFF. CDR3 coding DNA: TGTGCCTGGAACGGTCTTGGGGAGGCTGAAGCTTTCTTT.

The V gene is TRBV30, the J gene TRBJ1-6, with TRBD1 matching 7 bases. The CDR3 is 15 amino acids. The J segment lost 10 bases and the V segment lost 2 bases, leaving 11 bases of the junction unmatched. The germline CDR1 and CDR2 sequences are GTSNPN and SVGIG (reference sequence). The CDR3 reads CAWSTNRGRGSPLHF. The CDR3 DNA reads TGTGCCTGGAGTACTAACAGGGGTCGAGGGTCACCCCTCCACTTT.

The count of this clone is one. The same CDR3 arises from other DNA sequences in this sample as well. The chain uses TRBV12-5 and TRBJ2-7; D might be TRBD2 (6 bases). This CDR3 spans 13 amino acids. V was shortened by 5 bases and J by 6 bases, with 14 bases between the two germline ends. The V gene's germline CDR1 is LGHNT and CDR2 FRNRAP. For the CDR3, the DNA is TGTGCTAGTGGTCCGGGGGTCGTCGGCGAGCAGTACTTC. Its translation: CASGPGVVGEQYF.

The J gene is TRBJ1-2, the V gene TRBV6-1; weak D call: TRBD1 (6 bases). The length of the CDR3 is 13 residues. Germline loops: CDR1 MNHNS, CDR2 SASEGT. Trimming took off 1 base at V and 6 bases at J, with 9 bases between the two ends. The CDR3 protein is CASSEGTADGYTF. The CDR3 DNA reads as TGTGCCAGCAGTGAAGGGACAGCGGATGGCTACACCTTC.

This clone was observed a few times. The chain combines TRBV6-5 with TRBJ1-2, with TRBD1 as a possible D gene (6 bases). This CDR3 is built from 14 residues. Germline CDR1 is MNHEY and CDR2 is SVGAGI. Trimming took 5 bases from V and 6 from J, leaving 16 bases between them. CDR3 sequence reads: CASSTLQGLHGYTF. CDR3 bases: TGTGCCAGCAGTACACTCCAGGGGTTACATGGCTACACCTTC.

J is TRBJ1-1 and V is TRBV5-6, with 7 bases identical to TRBD1. The CDR3 is made up of 15 amino acids. Germline assignment: CDR1 SGHDT and CDR2 YYEEEE. With V trimmed by 0 bases and J by 5 bases, 7 bases remained unmatched. Here the CDR3 reads CASSLAGGGGTEAFF. CDR3 nucleotides: TGTGCCAGCAGCTTGGCCGGAGGGGGCGGGACTGAAGCTTTCTTT. Full variable domain (remainder filled in from reference TRBV5-6 and TRBJ1-1): DAGVTQSPTHLIKTRGQQVTLRCSPKSGHDTVSWYQQALGQGPQFIFQYYEEEERQRGNFPDRFSGHQFPNYSSELNVNALLLGDSALYLCASSLAGGGGTEAFFGQGTRLTVV.

This clone was recorded only once. This sequence joins TRBV5-4 and TRBJ2-5; 9 bases match TRBD2. V was pared by 5 bases and J by 2 bases, with 7 bases of the junction left unmatched. There are 15 residues in the CDR3. Germline V gene lookup returns CDR1 SGHNT and CDR2 YYREEE (reference sequence). The CDR3 DNA reads TGTGCCAGCAGACCAAATAGCGGGGGTCAAGAGACCCAGTACTTC. As protein: CASRPNSGGQETQYF.

This sequence joins TRBV9 and TRBJ1-3; D call uncertain. This CDR3 is built from 13 residues. V was clipped by 2 bases and J by 3 bases, with 6 bases between them. The germline V gene encodes CDR1 SGDLS and CDR2 YYNGEE. The chain's CDR3 is CASSVGDGNTIYF. The CDR3 nucleotides are TGTGCCAGCAGCGTCGGGGATGGAAACACCATATATTTT.

The V call is TRBV30, the J call TRBJ2-6; a possible D gene is TRBD1 (6 bases). V lost 3 bases, J lost 0 bases, and 12 bases lay in between. Germline CDR1 reads GTSNPN; CDR2 reads SVGIG (reference sequence). The CDR3 runs to 16 residues. The DNA of the CDR3 is TGTGCCTGGAGCGCCGGGACAACCTCTGGGGCCAACGTCCTGACTTTC. Translating gives CAWSAGTTSGANVLTF.

The J gene is TRBJ1-1, the V gene TRBV11-2; TRBD1 aligns across 8 bases. Germline CDR1 is SGHAT and CDR2 is FQNNGV. This CDR3 spans 14 amino acids. Trimming removed 4 bases from V and 4 bases from J; junction bases left unmatched: 5. For the CDR3, the DNA is TGTGCCAGCAGCTCCACAGGGGGAAGCACTGAAGCTTTCTTT. This sequence encodes CASSSTGGSTEAFF. The variable domain in full, with the rest retrieved from reference TRBV11-2 and TRBJ1-1, is EAGVAQSPRYKIIEKRQSVAFWCNPISGHATLYWYQQILGQGPKLLIQFQNNGVVDDSQLPKDRFSAERLKGVDSTLKIQPAKLEDSAVYLCASSSTGGSTEAFFGQGTRLTVV.

The rearrangement uses TRBV19 and TRBJ2-6; the D gene is possibly TRBD1 (6 bases). The CDR3 is 15 amino acids. Germline V lookup: CDR1 LNHDA, CDR2 SQIVND (reference sequence). V lost 4 bases, J lost 2 bases, and 9 bases lay in between. This CDR3 is CASSNQGTGANVLTF. The CDR3 DNA reads as TGTGCCAGTAGTAATCAGGGGACTGGGGCCAACGTCCTGACTTTC.